This is a list of T cell receptor beta chains from one sample in a study of blood T cell repertoires in COVID-19. Here immunoSEQ multiplex PCR was the method, and the copy in TCRdb shows in-frame clones only, minus some. The sample shows approximately 52,000 clones, around 80% of them seen only once. Material: peripheral blood. The receptors originated from a woman of 80 years or more with acute or convalescent COVID-19. Each CDR3 is given with its conserved first and last residue. Fields, in order: J gene, D gene, clone size, V gene, CDR3 DNA, CDR3 protein. The D gene is left open where the match is weak. The size entry is marked missing in some rows and otherwise reads once, few, many or a size class.

TRBJ1-2 | TRBD1 | - | TRBV6-5 | TGTGCCAGCAGCGGACAGGGGAGGTACGGCTATGGCTACACCTTC | CASSGQGRYGYGYTF
TRBJ1-1 | - | - | TRBV7-2 | TGTGCCAGCACCTCCCTCACTGAAGCTTTCTTT | CASTSLTEAFF
TRBJ2-2 | - | - | TRBV10-2 | TGCGCCACCCTCGGACAGTTGAACACCGGGGAGCTGTTTTTT | CATLGQLNTGELFF
TRBJ2-7 | TRBD1 | - | TRBV5-1 | TGCGCCAGCAGCCGGCGGACAGGGGGCGCATACGAGCAGTACTTC | CASSRRTGGAYEQYF
TRBJ1-2 | TRBD1 | - | TRBV24-1 | TGTGCCACCAGTGTCCCGGGACAGGGCTATGGCTACACCTTC | CATSVPGQGYGYTF
TRBJ1-2 | - | - | TRBV3-1/TRBV3-2 | TGTGCCAGCAGCCAAGACTCAGGGGTTATGACCTATGGCTACACCTTC | CASSQDSGVMTYGYTF
TRBJ1-2 | - | - | TRBV10-3 | TGTGCCATCACCGACAGTTATGGCTACACCTTC | CAITDSYGYTF
TRBJ2-2 | TRBD2 | - | TRBV2 | TGTGCCAGCAGGGCAAGGACTAGCGGGGGGGCGCTTACCGGGGAGCTGTTTTTT | CASRARTSGGALTGELFF
TRBJ2-5 | TRBD2 | - | TRBV19 | TGTGCCAGTAGTATACTGGCGGGGGGGCCAGAGACCCAGTACTTC | CASSILAGGPETQYF
TRBJ1-2 | - | once | TRBV7-8 | TGTGCCAGCAGCTTGTCTAACGGCGGGCTCTATGGCTACACCTTC | CASSLSNGGLYGYTF
TRBJ2-1 | TRBD1 | few | TRBV6-5 | TGTGCCAGCAGACAGGGGACATTGCCCGCGCAGTTCTTC | CASRQGTLPAQFF
TRBJ1-2 | - | - | TRBV6-5 | TGTGCCAGCAGTTACTCAGGGGGGGATCCCGTCTATGGCTACACCTTC | CASSYSGGDPVYGYTF
TRBJ1-1 | TRBD1 | - | TRBV2 | TGTGCCAGCAGTACCGGACAGGGAAGAAACACTGAAGCTTTCTTT | CASSTGQGRNTEAFF
TRBJ2-5 | TRBD2 | - | TRBV7-6 | TGTGCCAGCAGCCCCGGGGGGGGGTTTGAGACCCAGTACTTC | CASSPGGGFETQYF
TRBJ2-1 | TRBD2 | - | TRBV15 | TGTGCCACCAGCAGAGATCCGGGGGGGCGGAATGAGCAGTTCTTC | CATSRDPGGRNEQFF
TRBJ2-5 | - | - | TRBV12-3/TRBV12-4 | TGTGCCAGCAGTTTACACAGCCAAGAGACCCAGTACTTC | CASSLHSQETQYF
TRBJ1-1 | TRBD1 | - | TRBV11-2 | TGTGCCAGCAGCTTGGGACAGGCGAACACTGAAGCTTTCTTT | CASSLGQANTEAFF
TRBJ2-1 | - | - | TRBV5-1 | TGCGCCAGTGGACTGCGAGCGCCTCCAGGTGAGCAGTTCTTC | CASGLRAPPGEQFF
TRBJ1-2 | - | - | TRBV5-1 | TGCGCCAGCAGCTTCGGGATTCCAAGCGGCTATGGCTACACCTTC | CASSFGIPSGYGYTF
TRBJ2-5 | - | - | TRBV4-1 | TGCGCCAGCAGCCAAGCTTCCGGGACAATGCGTTCGGAGACCCAGTACTTC | CASSQASGTMRSETQYF
TRBJ2-1 | - | - | TRBV3-1/TRBV3-2 | TGTGCCAGCAGCCAAGGAAACCTAGGTGAGCAGTTCTTC | CASSQGNLGEQFF
TRBJ1-3 | - | - | TRBV18 | TGTGCCAGCTCCCCCGCAGACAAGGGAAACACCATATATTTT | CASSPADKGNTIYF
TRBJ1-6 | TRBD1 | - | TRBV3-1/TRBV3-2 | TGTGCCAGCAGCCAACTGGGACAGGGAACTTCACCCCTCCACTTT | CASSQLGQGTSPLHF
TRBJ2-1 | TRBD2 | - | TRBV9 | TGTGCCAGCAGCGTAACCCCCCAACAGCGGGGGGGGAATGAGCAGTTCTTC | CASSVTPQQRGGNEQFF
TRBJ2-1 | TRBD2 | once | TRBV12-3/TRBV12-4 | TGTGCCAGCGGGACTAGCGGGGGGGCTCAGTTCTTC | CASGTSGGAQFF
TRBJ1-5 | - | few | TRBV19 | TGTGCCAGTAGTATCGGGGGAAGCAATCAGCCCCAGCATTTT | CASSIGGSNQPQHF
TRBJ1-5 | TRBD1 | - | TRBV6-6 | TGTGCCAGCAGTACCGACAGGGTTACTCAGCCCCAGCATTTT | CASSTDRVTQPQHF
TRBJ1-3 | - | - | TRBV18 | TGTGCCAGCTCACCAGGTGCAGGCTCTGGAAACACCATATATTTT | CASSPGAGSGNTIYF
TRBJ1-2 | TRBD1 | - | TRBV5-6 | TGTGCCAGCAGCTTGGCCGGGACAGATTCCTATGGCTACACCTTC | CASSLAGTDSYGYTF
TRBJ2-2 | - | - | TRBV19 | TGTGCCAGTAGTATTCTCGGCGCCTGGGCCCCGAACACCGGGGAGCTGTTTTTT | CASSILGAWAPNTGELFF
TRBJ2-7 | - | - | TRBV6-1 | TGTGCCAGCAGTGAAGCGATAAGTCAGGGCTACGAGCAGTACTTC | CASSEAISQGYEQYF
TRBJ2-5 | - | once | TRBV5-4 | TGTGCCAGCAAACCAGACAGGAGCCAAGAGACCCAGTACTTC | CASKPDRSQETQYF
TRBJ2-7 | - | - | TRBV5-8 | TGTGCCAGCAGCTTCGCCCGGACAGCATACGAGCAGTACTTC | CASSFARTAYEQYF
TRBJ1-2 | TRBD1 | - | TRBV3-1/TRBV3-2 | TGTGCCAGCAGCCAGCTACGGACAGGAGGTGGCTACACCTTC | CASSQLRTGGGYTF
TRBJ2-3 | TRBD2 | - | TRBV5-4 | TGTGCCAGCAGCTCCCGACTAGCGGGATCAGTAGATACGCAGTATTTT | CASSSRLAGSVDTQYF
TRBJ1-2 | - | - | TRBV6-5 | TGTGCCAGCAGCCAGACACATAACTATGGCTACACCTTC | CASSQTHNYGYTF
TRBJ2-1 | TRBD1 | - | TRBV19 | TGTGCCAGTAGTGTTGGGACAGGGGTTTTAAATGAGCAGTTCTTC | CASSVGTGVLNEQFF
TRBJ1-1 | - | - | TRBV11-2 | TGTGCCAGCAGCCCCCAGGGTCCCTTAAACACTGAAGCTTTCTTT | CASSPQGPLNTEAFF
TRBJ1-2 | TRBD1 | - | TRBV10-3 | TGTGCCATCAGTGCCTCGACAGGGGGCTATGGCTACACCTTC | CAISASTGGYGYTF
TRBJ1-2 | - | few | TRBV9 | TGTGCCAGCAGCGTAGAGGCAGGGGCCGGTAACTATGGCTACACCTTC | CASSVEAGAGNYGYTF
TRBJ1-1 | TRBD1 | - | TRBV5-1 | TGCGCCAGCAGCACCCCCACAGGGGCGGGAACTGAAGCTTTCTTT | CASSTPTGAGTEAFF
TRBJ1-2 | - | - | TRBV12-3/TRBV12-4 | TGTGCCAGCAGTCCAGGGTCTAACTATGGCTACACCTTC | CASSPGSNYGYTF
TRBJ1-3 | - | once | TRBV6-6 | TGTGCCAGCAGTCCGTTCGCTCCTACAGGAACCTCTGGAAACACCATATATTTT | CASSPFAPTGTSGNTIYF
TRBJ1-1 | - | - | TRBV9 | TGTGCCAGCAGCGTATTTTCGGGGACTGAAGCTTTCTTT | CASSVFSGTEAFF
TRBJ1-2 | TRBD1 | - | TRBV27 | TGTGCCAGCAGTCCGGCCAGGGACAGGCCTTATGGCTACACCTTC | CASSPARDRPYGYTF
TRBJ1-2 | TRBD1 | - | TRBV5-4 | TGTGCCAGCAGTCGGACAGGGGGATACGGCTACACCTTC | CASSRTGGYGYTF
TRBJ1-2 | - | - | TRBV19 | TGTGCCAGTAGAACCTCGGGGGACTATGGCTACACCTTC | CASRTSGDYGYTF
TRBJ2-3 | TRBD2 | - | TRBV5-1 | TGCGCCAGCAGCTTGATTACTAGCGGGGGGGCGGCGGATACGCAGTATTTT | CASSLITSGGAADTQYF
TRBJ2-1 | TRBD2 | - | TRBV7-9 | TGTGCCAGCAGCTTAGCGGGGGGGTACAATGAGCAGTTCTTC | CASSLAGGYNEQFF
TRBJ2-1 | - | - | TRBV5-1 | TGCGCCAGCAGCACGCGCCGGGACAAAGGGGCGCCGCGGTTCTTC | CASSTRRDKGAPRFF
TRBJ2-1 | TRBD1 | - | TRBV10-2 | TGCGCCAGCACCGGCGGCAGGGGGCTCGATGAGCAGTTCTTC | CASTGGRGLDEQFF
TRBJ1-4 | TRBD1 | - | TRBV18 | TGTGCCAGCTCACCACTGGACAGGGGTCCTAATGAAAAACTGTTTTTT | CASSPLDRGPNEKLFF
TRBJ1-4 | TRBD1 | - | TRBV11-2 | TGTGCCAGCAGCTTAGGGACAGGGCCTGCTAATGAAAAACTGTTTTTT | CASSLGTGPANEKLFF
TRBJ1-6 | TRBD1 | - | TRBV5-1 | TGCGCCAGCAGCACAAGGGACAGTAATTCACCCCTCCACTTT | CASSTRDSNSPLHF
TRBJ1-2 | TRBD1 | - | TRBV11-3 | TGTGCCAGCAGCGCTCGACAGGGGGCTTATGGCTACACCTTC | CASSARQGAYGYTF
TRBJ1-1 | - | - | TRBV30 | TGTGCCTGGAACCCTGATGGCAGGGTGAACACTGAAGCTTTCTTT | CAWNPDGRVNTEAFF
TRBJ1-6 | - | - | TRBV7-2 | TGTGCCAGTACAACAGGGAGTGTTAATTCACCCCTCCACTTT | CASTTGSVNSPLHF